This entry lists 7 T cell receptor beta chains sequenced from one sample in a study of shared clonotypes between healthy human individuals. Data came from immunoSEQ multiplex PCR; TCRdb stores just in-frame clones and leaves some out. The sample has approximately 1,500,000 clones, 98% seen once. The sequenced sample consisted of naive CD4+ T cells sorted from blood. The subset is: CD45RA+ positively selected. These receptors were collected from a man younger than 40 in good health.

The CDR3 reads CASSEAQSSYNEQFF. The CDR3 nucleotides read TGTGCCAGCAGTGAGGCGCAGAGCTCCTACAATGAGCAGTTCTTC. V is TRBV25-1 and J is TRBJ2-1; D gene ambiguous. Germline V gives CDR1 MGHDK, CDR2 SYGVNS. The CDR3 runs to 15 residues. Trimming took 3 bases from V and 0 from J, leaving 9 bases between them. Full variable domain (remainder filled in from reference TRBV25-1 and TRBJ2-1): EADIYQTPRYLVIGTGKKITLECSQTMGHDKMYWYQQDPGMELHLIHYSYGVNSTEKGDLSSESTVSRIRTEHFPLTLESARPSHTSQYLCASSEAQSSYNEQFFGPGTRLTVL.

The V call is TRBV5-1, the J call TRBJ2-7; TRBD1 matches 7 bases. CDR3 length equals 14 residues. Unmatched junction bases numbered 12, after V lost 5 bases and J lost 7 bases. Germline loops: CDR1 SGHRS, CDR2 YFSETQ. The CDR3 region is CASRRQGSQREQYF. The CDR3 DNA reads TGCGCCAGCAGAAGACAGGGTTCCCAGAGGGAGCAGTACTTC. Supplemented by reference TRBV5-1 and TRBJ2-7, the full variable domain reads KAGVTQTPRYLIKTRGQQVTLSCSPISGHRSVSWYQQTPGQGLQFLFEYFSETQRNKGNFPGRFSGRQFSNSRSEMNVSTLELGDSALYLCASRRQGSQREQYFGPGTRLTVT.

The chain is built from TRBV4-3 and TRBJ1-1, with TRBD1 as a possible D gene (5 bases). The V gene's germline CDR1 is LGHNA and CDR2 YSLEER. There are 15 residues in the CDR3. V shed 0 bases and J shed 3 bases, with 11 bases lying between them. DNA for the CDR3: TGCGCCAGCAGCCAAGATCTCCAGGGAGACACTGAAGCTTTCTTT. As protein: CASSQDLQGDTEAFF.

The genes are TRBV5-1 and TRBJ2-3, with 9 positions matching TRBD2. Germline V lookup: CDR1 SGHRS, CDR2 YFSETQ. V lost 0 bases and J lost 2; bases outside the gene matches: 4. The CDR3 sequence is 16 residues long. The CDR3 sequence: CASSLDLAGNTDTQYF. DNA for the CDR3: TGCGCCAGCAGCTTGGATCTAGCGGGGAACACAGATACGCAGTATTTT.

The rearrangement joins TRBV7-3 to TRBJ1-5; D is unclear. V gave up 3 bases and J gave up 0 bases, with 6 bases separating them. This CDR3 spans 14 amino acids. Germline CDR1 SGHTA, CDR2 FQGTGA. The CDR3: CASSFSGSNQPQHF. The CDR3 bases are TGTGCCAGCAGCTTTTCTGGTAGCAATCAGCCCCAGCATTTT.

The chain employs TRBV6-1 and TRBJ2-1; a weak D match, TRBD2 (5 bases). CDR3 length equals 11 residues. Germline V gene data show CDR1 as MNHNS and CDR2 as SASEGT. The V gene lost 7 bases and the J gene lost 6 bases, with 7 bases spanning the gap. CDR3 residues: CASIGLNEQFF. CDR3 coding DNA: TGTGCCAGCATTGGACTCAATGAGCAGTTCTTC.

The CDR3 DNA follows: TGTGCCAGCAGCCAATATGGAGGGGGCATGGAAGAGACCCAGTACTTC. As protein: CASSQYGGGMEETQYF. The chain recombines TRBV14 with TRBJ2-5; a weak D match, TRBD1 (7 bases). Germline V lookup: CDR1 SGHDN, CDR2 FVKESK. Between the trimmed V and J ends, which lost 2 bases and 3 bases, there was a span of 16 bases. The CDR3 length is 16 residues.